Below are 15 T cell receptor beta chains sequenced from a single sample in a study of healthy donors' naive CD4 and CD8 T cells. A linear amplification protocol produced the TCR libraries from about 510 ng of total RNA. MiXCR, run by TCRdb on the reads, gives a single entry per CDR3 protein. Of 200,000 or so distinct CDR3 sequences in the sample, about 76% were seen once. Sequenced input: naive CD4+ and CD8+ T cells sorted from blood, pooled from several donors. Receptors originate from a pool of human donors in good health; the sample pools cells from several healthy donors.

The J gene is TRBJ2-1, the V gene TRBV19; the match to TRBD2 covers 8 bases. The ends lost 7 bases at V and 6 bases at J; junction bases unmatched: 11. Germline V gene sequence: CDR1 LNHDA, CDR2 SQIVND (reference sequence). This CDR3 comprises 15 residues. CDR3 sequence: CASTMTSDGRNEQFF. In DNA form, the CDR3 reads TGTGCCAGTACTATGACTAGCGATGGTCGCAATGAGCAGTTCTTC.

This clonotype showed up just once. J is TRBJ1-2 and V is TRBV10-3; D unclear. The CDR3 totals 14 residues. The germline V and J ends were trimmed by 2 bases and 2 bases, with 9 bases remaining between them. Germline lookup yields CDR1 ENHRY and CDR2 SYGVKD. The CDR3 protein is CAISEGAENYGYTF. The CDR3 coding sequence is TGTGCCATCAGTGAGGGTGCGGAGAACTATGGCTACACCTTC.

The chain recombines TRBV30 with TRBJ2-3; maybe TRBD1 (6 bases). The V end lost 3 bases, the J end lost 3 bases, and 10 bases lay between the germline ends. CDR1 is GTSNPN and CDR2 is SVGIG in the germline V gene (reference sequence). The CDR3 loop spans 13 amino acids. CDR3: CAWRQGITDTQYF. Written as DNA, the CDR3 is TGTGCCTGGAGACAGGGAATAACAGATACGCAGTATTTT.

V gene TRBV29-1 combines with J gene TRBJ1-1, with unresolved D. This CDR3 has 11 amino acids. The V end lost 8 bases, the J end lost 7 bases, and 14 bases lay between the germline ends. Germline CDR1 and CDR2: SQVTM and ANQGSEA. The CDR3 sequence: CSYIRAGEAFF. The CDR3 DNA follows: TGCAGCTACATTAGGGCAGGTGAAGCTTTCTTT.

This chain uses TRBV29-1 with TRBJ2-6, with a tentative D call TRBD2 (5 bases). V was trimmed by 0 bases and J by 2 bases, leaving 8 bases between them. Germline V gene data show CDR1 as SQVTM and CDR2 as ANQGSEA. This CDR3 comprises 15 residues. CDR3 residues: CSVEDLEAGANVLTF. For the CDR3, the DNA is TGCAGCGTTGAAGATCTGGAGGCTGGGGCCAACGTCCTGACTTTC.

This chain uses TRBV7-2 with TRBJ2-1, with a tentative D call TRBD1 (6 bases). This CDR3 has 15 amino acids. The germline gives CDR1 SGHTA, CDR2 FQGNSA. Trimming stripped 1 base from V and 9 bases from J, with 16 bases between. This chain's CDR3 is CASSLVAGAYPEQFF. CDR3 bases: TGTGCCAGCAGCTTAGTGGCAGGGGCTTATCCTGAGCAGTTCTTC.

The V and J genes are TRBV12-3 or TRBV12-4 and TRBJ1-1; TRBD1 aligns across 8 bases. This CDR3 has 14 amino acids. The trim removed 6 bases at V and 1 base at J, leaving 4 bases unmatched. This CDR3 reads CASSRGQGNTEAFF. As DNA, the CDR3 is TGTGCCAGCAGCCGTGGACAGGGGAACACTGAAGCTTTCTTT.

This sequence joins TRBV12-3 or TRBV12-4 and TRBJ2-7; perhaps TRBD1 as D (6 bases). V was shortened by 5 bases and J by 2 bases, with 13 bases between the two germline ends. This CDR3 contains 14 residues. The CDR3 protein is CASSVMDSTYEQYF. Here the CDR3 DNA reads TGTGCCAGCAGTGTCATGGACAGTACCTACGAGCAGTACTTC.

The sample holds a few counts of this clonotype. The DNA of the CDR3 is TGCAGCGTTGCGTCTAGCGGCCAAGAGACCCAGTACTTC. Residues: CSVASSGQETQYF. The rearrangement joins TRBV29-1 to TRBJ2-5; the match to TRBD2 covers 7 bases. Germline V lookup: CDR1 SQVTM, CDR2 ANQGSEA. The CDR3 runs 13 residues. J was trimmed by 1 base and V by 4 bases; bases with no gene match: 3.

The table lists this clonotype with a few counts. CDR3 DNA: TGCAGCGTTGAGCGGGACAGGGTTTTGGCTGAAGCTTTCTTT. Protein: CSVERDRVLAEAFF. The gene calls are TRBV29-1 and TRBJ1-1, with 9 bases aligning to TRBD1. The V gene's germline CDR1 is SQVTM and CDR2 ANQGSEA. With 3 bases clipped from V and 6 bases from J, the junction kept 8 bases outside the gene matches. The CDR3 consists of 14 residues.

This chain uses TRBV29-1 with TRBJ1-2; TRBD1 matches at 10 bases. V was clipped by 7 bases and J by 6 bases; unmatched bases: 8. This CDR3 is built from 13 residues. The germline CDR1 and CDR2 sequences are SQVTM and ANQGSEA. CDR3 nucleotides: TGCAGCGGCCAGGGACAGGGGCTGGATGGCTACACCTTC. It is translated as CSGQGQGLDGYTF.

This clonotype was picked up a small number of times. This chain links TRBV27 with TRBJ2-7; D perhaps matches TRBD2 (5 bases). V lost 2 bases and J lost 1, with 9 bases in between. There are 14 residues in the CDR3. Germline V gene lookup returns CDR1 MNHEY and CDR2 SMNVEV (reference sequence). CDR3 nucleotides: TGTGCCAGCAGTTTAGTGGCGGGTTCCTACGAGCAGTACGTC. Protein sequence: CASSLVAGSYEQYV.

The rearrangement uses TRBV19 and TRBJ1-1; D ambiguous. V lost 0 bases to trimming and J lost 0 bases, with 8 bases between them. The CDR3 consists of 15 residues. The V gene's germline CDR1 is LNHDA and CDR2 SQIVND (reference sequence). The CDR3 protein is CASSIDVNLNTEAFF. The DNA for the CDR3 is TGTGCCAGTAGTATAGATGTGAATCTGAACACTGAAGCTTTCTTT.

The chain is built from TRBV29-1 and TRBJ2-7; 8 positions agree with TRBD1. This CDR3 is built from 13 residues. V dropped 7 bases and J dropped 3; count of bases not matched to a gene: 8. Germline CDR1 SQVTM, CDR2 ANQGSEA. This CDR3 reads CSAATGASYEQYF. In DNA, the CDR3 is TGCAGCGCCGCGACAGGGGCAAGCTACGAGCAGTACTTC.

This clonotype was detected once. The CDR3 loop is CSGRAGPQTQYF. The CDR3 DNA sequence: TGCAGCGGGAGAGCAGGGCCGCAGACCCAGTACTTC. This sequence joins TRBV29-1 and TRBJ2-5; tentatively, D is TRBD1 (5 bases). This CDR3 contains 12 residues. V gave up 7 bases and J gave up 6 bases, with 15 bases separating them. The germline V gene encodes CDR1 SQVTM and CDR2 ANQGSEA.